The sequence of this T cell receptor (beta chain) was determined in a study of neurological immune-mediated disorders. Study-wide points: None of the CDR3 amino acid sequences of expanded clones recurred across subjects, suggesting private repertoires in all groups. While HTLV-1-associated myelopathy showed the greatest TCR clonal expansion, multiple sclerosis showed the least, falling below healthy controls.

The V end lost 3 bases, the J end lost 8 bases, and 4 bases lay between the germline ends. The CDR3 runs to 11 residues. Looked up from germline, CDR1 is SEHNR and CDR2 is FQNEAQ (reference sequence). This clonotype was counted a few times. Its antigen is unidentified. The method for making cDNA was 5'RACE, and it used 10-nucleotide random UMIs. The authors obtained over 180 million TCR-beta sequences from 15-18 subjects per sequencing run. MiXCR, applied by TCRdb to the 5' RACE reads, yields one record per CDR3 protein. The sample has 45,000 to 55,000 distinct CDR3 sequences; about 3.7% are singletons.

The clonotype was recovered from a man aged 40-55 years with multiple sclerosis. V is TRBV7-9 and J is TRBJ1-4, with D uncertain. Sequencing was carried out using PBMCs. CDR3 residues: CASSFREKLFF. As DNA, the CDR3 is TGTGCCAGCAGCTTCAGGGAAAAACTGTTTTTT. Full variable domain (rest looked up from reference TRBV7-9 and TRBJ1-4): DTGVSQNPRHKITKRGQNVTFRCDPISEHNRLYWYRQTLGQGPEFLTYFQNEAQLEKSRLLSDRFSAERPKGSFSTLEIQRTEQGDSAMYLCASSFREKLFFGSGTQLSVL.